The present T cell receptor (beta chain) was sequenced within a study of blood T cells in healthy people across ages. Primed by a sample-barcoded 5' primer and a J-beta primer mix, a second PCR proceeded for about 7 to 12 cycles. TCRdb re-derived calls from the 5' RACE reads in MiXCR, one entry per CDR3 protein. Among 1.5 million to 2 million distinct CDR3 sequences listed, roughly a third were seen once. This clonotype was counted ten times or more. With V trimmed by 0 bases and J by 8 bases, 9 bases remained unmatched. CDR1 is DFQATT, CDR2 SNEGSKA, per germline (reference sequence). CDR3 length equals 14 residues.

The sequenced sample consisted of blood. The TCR comes from a woman aged 30 to 39 in good health. The genes are TRBV20-1 and TRBJ2-5, with TRBD1 identical over 7 bases. The CDR3 coding sequence is TGCAGTGCTAGAGATGTCGGGACAGTTTTAACCCAGTACTTC. Residues: CSARDVGTVLTQYF.